This TCR beta chain is from a study of follicular helper T cells after annual influenza vaccination. Findings of the study overall: Rare clonotypes were missed; only about 8.5-20% of cells gave TCRB. Day 7 ICOS+CD38+ clones were most often found later in ICOS-CD38- cTfh cells. Each annual vaccination recalled recurring oligoclonal ICOS+CD38+ cTfh clonotypes. Plasmablast frequency change correlated with clonality change in ICOS+CD38+ cTfh.

Time point: 2014-2015 season, pre-vaccination. The protocol was immunoSEQ multiplex PCR, while the TCRdb copy is restricted to in-frame clones and leaves out a portion. The table shows more than 10,000 clones, with 70% to 85% occurring only once. V was clipped by 3 bases and J by 2 bases, with 16 bases between them. CDR3 length: 16 amino acids. Germline V CDR1 and CDR2: ENHRY, SYGVKD. A remark on this clone: Its antigen is undetermined.

Sequenced here: CXCR5- memory CD4+ T cells sorted from blood, sampled on the day of influenza vaccination. This clonotype originated in an adult who received the influenza vaccine. This chain connects TRBV10-3 to TRBJ1-1; D is uncertain. This chain's CDR3 is CAISESDRRLNTEAFF. DNA for the CDR3: TGTGCCATCAGTGAATCGGACCGACGCCTAAACACTGAAGCTTTCTTT.